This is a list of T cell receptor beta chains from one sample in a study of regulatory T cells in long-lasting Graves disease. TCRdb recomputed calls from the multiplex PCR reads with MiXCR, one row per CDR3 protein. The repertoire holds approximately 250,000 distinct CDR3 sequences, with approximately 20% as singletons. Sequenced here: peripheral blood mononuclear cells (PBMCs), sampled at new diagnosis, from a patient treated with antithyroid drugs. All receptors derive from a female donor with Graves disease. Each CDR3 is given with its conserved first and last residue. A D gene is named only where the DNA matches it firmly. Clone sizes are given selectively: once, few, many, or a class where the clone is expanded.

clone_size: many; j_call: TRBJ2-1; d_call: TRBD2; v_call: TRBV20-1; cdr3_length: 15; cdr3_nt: TGCAGTGTAGGGCTAGCGGAGCGCTCCTACAATGAGCAGTTCTTC; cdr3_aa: CSVGLAERSYNEQFF
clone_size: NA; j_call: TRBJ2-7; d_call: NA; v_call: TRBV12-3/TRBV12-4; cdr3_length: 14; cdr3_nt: TGTGCCAGTGTTTTTGGGGGACAATCCTACGAGCAGTACTTC; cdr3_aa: CASVFGGQSYEQYF
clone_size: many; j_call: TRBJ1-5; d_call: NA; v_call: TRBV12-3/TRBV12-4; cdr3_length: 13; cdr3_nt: TGTGCCAGCAGTCCCCTGGATGGTCAGCCCCAGCATTTT; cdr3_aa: CASSPLDGQPQHF
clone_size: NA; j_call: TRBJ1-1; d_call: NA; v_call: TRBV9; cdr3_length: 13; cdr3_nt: TGTGCCAGCAGCGTAGGGGGCACCGCTGAAGCTTTCTTT; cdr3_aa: CASSVGGTAEAFF
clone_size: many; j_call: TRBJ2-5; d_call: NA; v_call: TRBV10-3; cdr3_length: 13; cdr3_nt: TGTGCCATCAGTGGGTCAGACCAAGAGACCCAGTACTTC; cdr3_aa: CAISGSDQETQYF
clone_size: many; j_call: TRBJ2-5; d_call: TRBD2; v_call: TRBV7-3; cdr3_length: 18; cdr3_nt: TGTGCCAGCAGCTTCGGGACTAGCGGGAGGCGTGGACAAGAGACCCAGTACTTC; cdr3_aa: CASSFGTSGRRGQETQYF
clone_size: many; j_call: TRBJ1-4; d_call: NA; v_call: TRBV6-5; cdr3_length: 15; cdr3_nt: TGTGCCAGCAGTTATACGGGTGCAACTAATGAAAAACTGTTTTTT; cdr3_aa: CASSYTGATNEKLFF
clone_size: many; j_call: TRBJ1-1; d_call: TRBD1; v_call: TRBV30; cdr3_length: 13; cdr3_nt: TGTGCCTGGAGATGGTACAGGGGCGCTGAAGCTTTCTTT; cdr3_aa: CAWRWYRGAEAFF
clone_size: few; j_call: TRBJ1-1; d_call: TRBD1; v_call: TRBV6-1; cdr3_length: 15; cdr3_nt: TGTGCCAGCAGTGAAGTCGGGACAGGGGGCACTGAAGCTTTCTTT; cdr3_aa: CASSEVGTGGTEAFF
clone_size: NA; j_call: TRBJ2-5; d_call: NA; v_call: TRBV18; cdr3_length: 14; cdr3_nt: TGTGCCAGCTCACCACCGGCAGGGGTAGAGACCCAGTACTTC; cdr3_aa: CASSPPAGVETQYF
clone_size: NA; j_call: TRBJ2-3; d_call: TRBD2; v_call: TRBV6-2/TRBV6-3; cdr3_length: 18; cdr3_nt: TGTGCCAGCAGTTACTCGCTTTTAGCGGGGGCCCACACAGATACGCAGTATTTT; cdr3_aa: CASSYSLLAGAHTDTQYF
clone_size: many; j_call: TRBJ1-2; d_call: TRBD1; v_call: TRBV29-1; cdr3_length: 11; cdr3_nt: TGCAGCGTCGAGGAGGGACAGGGGGTGGCCTTC; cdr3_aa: CSVEEGQGVAF
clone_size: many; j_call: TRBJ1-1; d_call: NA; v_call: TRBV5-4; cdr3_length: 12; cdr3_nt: TGTGCCAGCAGCTTGGGTCACACTGAAGCTTTCTTT; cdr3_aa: CASSLGHTEAFF
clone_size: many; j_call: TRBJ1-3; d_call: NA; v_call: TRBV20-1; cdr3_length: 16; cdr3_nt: TGCAGTGCTAGAGATCTTGGGGGGCCCTCTGGAAACACCATATATTTT; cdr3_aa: CSARDLGGPSGNTIYF
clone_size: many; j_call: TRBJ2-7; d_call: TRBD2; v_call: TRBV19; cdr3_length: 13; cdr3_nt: TGTGCCAGTAGTAGGGGGGGACGGCGCGAGCAGTACTTC; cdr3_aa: CASSRGGRREQYF
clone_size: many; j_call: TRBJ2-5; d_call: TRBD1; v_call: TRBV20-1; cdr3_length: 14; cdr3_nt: TGCAGTGCCAGTCGACAGGGGTTATTAGAGACCCAGTACTTC; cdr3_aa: CSASRQGLLETQYF
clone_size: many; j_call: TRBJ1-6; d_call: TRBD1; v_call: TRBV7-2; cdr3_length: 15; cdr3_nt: TGTGCCAGCAGTCCACGGGACAGGGGTAATTCACCCCTCCACTTT; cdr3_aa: CASSPRDRGNSPLHF
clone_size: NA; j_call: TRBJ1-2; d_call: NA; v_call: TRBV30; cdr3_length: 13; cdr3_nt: TGTGCCTGGATTAGACAGGCCGAACATGGCTACACCTTC; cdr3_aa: CAWIRQAEHGYTF
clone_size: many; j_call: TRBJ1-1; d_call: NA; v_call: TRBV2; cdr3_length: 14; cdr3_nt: TGTGCCAGCAGGGGCCCCGAAGGCTCGCGGGGGGCTTTCTTT; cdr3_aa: CASRGPEGSRGAFF
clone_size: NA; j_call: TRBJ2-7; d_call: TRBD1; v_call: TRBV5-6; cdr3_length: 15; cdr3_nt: TGTGCCAGCAGCTTGACCCCACGGACAGGTGGAGAGCAGTACTTC; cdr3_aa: CASSLTPRTGGEQYF
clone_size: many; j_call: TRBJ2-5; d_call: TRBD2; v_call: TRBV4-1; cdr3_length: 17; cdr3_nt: TGCGCCAGCAGCCTGGGACTAGCGGGAGGGCCGGGGGAGACCCAGTACTTC; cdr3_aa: CASSLGLAGGPGETQYF
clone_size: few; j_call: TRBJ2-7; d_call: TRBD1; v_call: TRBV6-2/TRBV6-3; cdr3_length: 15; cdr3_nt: TGTGCCAGCAGTCCTCGCGGACAGGAGTCCTACGAGCAGTACTTC; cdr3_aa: CASSPRGQESYEQYF
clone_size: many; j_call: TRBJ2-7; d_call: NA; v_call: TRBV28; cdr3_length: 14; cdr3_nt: TGTGCCAGCCCCGATCTCAGGGAGAACTACGAGCAGTACTTC; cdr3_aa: CASPDLRENYEQYF
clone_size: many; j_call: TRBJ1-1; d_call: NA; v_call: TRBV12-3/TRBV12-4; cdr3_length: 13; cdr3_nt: TGTGCCAGCAGTCCTTCCATAAGCACTGAAGCTTTCTTT; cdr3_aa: CASSPSISTEAFF
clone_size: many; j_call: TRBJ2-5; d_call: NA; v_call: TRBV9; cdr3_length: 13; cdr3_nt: TGTGCCAGCAGCCCTACAGGTCAAGAGACCCAGTACTTC; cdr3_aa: CASSPTGQETQYF
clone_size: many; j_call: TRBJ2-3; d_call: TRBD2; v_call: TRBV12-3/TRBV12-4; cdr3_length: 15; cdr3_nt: TGTGCCAGCTCTACCGGGCTAGCGGGTACAGATACGCAGTATTTT; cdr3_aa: CASSTGLAGTDTQYF
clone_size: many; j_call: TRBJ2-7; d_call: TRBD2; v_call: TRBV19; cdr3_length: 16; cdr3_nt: TGTGCCAGTAGTATGAGCGGGACTAAGTTCTTCAACGAGCAGTACTTC; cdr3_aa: CASSMSGTKFFNEQYF
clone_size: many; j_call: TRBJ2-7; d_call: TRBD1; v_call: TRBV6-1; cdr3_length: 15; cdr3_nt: TGTGCCAGCAGCTCTCCCGGGACAGACACCTACGAGCAGTACTTC; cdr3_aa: CASSSPGTDTYEQYF
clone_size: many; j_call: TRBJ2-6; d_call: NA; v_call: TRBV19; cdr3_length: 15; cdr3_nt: TGTGCCAGTAGTAGCCATATATCTGGGGCCAACGTCCTGACTTTC; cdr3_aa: CASSSHISGANVLTF
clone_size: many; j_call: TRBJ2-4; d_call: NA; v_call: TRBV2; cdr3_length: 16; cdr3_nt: TGTGCCAGCAGTGAAGCCACACGGCTAGCCAAAAACATTCAGTACTTC; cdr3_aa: CASSEATRLAKNIQYF
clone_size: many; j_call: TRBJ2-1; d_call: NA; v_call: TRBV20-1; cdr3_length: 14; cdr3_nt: TGCAGTGCTAACCCCAGTCCCAGGATCAATGAGCAGTTCTTC; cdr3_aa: CSANPSPRINEQFF
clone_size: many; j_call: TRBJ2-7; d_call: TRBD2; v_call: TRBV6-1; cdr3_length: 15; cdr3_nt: TGTGCCAGCAGTGAAACTAGCGGGGCTTCCTACGAGCAGTACTTC; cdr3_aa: CASSETSGASYEQYF
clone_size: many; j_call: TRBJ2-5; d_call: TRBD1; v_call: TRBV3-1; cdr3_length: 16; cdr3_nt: TGTGCCAGCAGCCCAAAAGGGGGACAGTACCAAGAGACCCAGTACTTC; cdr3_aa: CASSPKGGQYQETQYF
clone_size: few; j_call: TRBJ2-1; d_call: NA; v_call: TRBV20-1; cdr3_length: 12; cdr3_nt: TGCAGTGCTCGTCTGTCATACAATGAGCAGTTCTTC; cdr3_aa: CSARLSYNEQFF
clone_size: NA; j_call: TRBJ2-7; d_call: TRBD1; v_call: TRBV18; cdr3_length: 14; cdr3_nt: TGTGCCAGCTCAAAGGGACAGGTGCCTGAGGAGCAGTACTTC; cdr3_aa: CASSKGQVPEEQYF
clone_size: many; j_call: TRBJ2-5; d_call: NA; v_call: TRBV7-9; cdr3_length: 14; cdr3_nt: TGTGCCAGCAGCAAACAGGGAGGTTCAGAGACCCAGTACTTC; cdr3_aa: CASSKQGGSETQYF
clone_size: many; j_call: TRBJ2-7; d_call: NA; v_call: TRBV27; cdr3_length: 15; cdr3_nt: TGTGCCAGCAGTGGCCCCCCGGACGGAACCTACGAGCAGTACTTC; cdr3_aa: CASSGPPDGTYEQYF
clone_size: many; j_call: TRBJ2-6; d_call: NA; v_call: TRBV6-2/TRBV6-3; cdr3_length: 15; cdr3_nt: TGTGCCAGCACCCACGGGGGCTCTGGGGCCAACGTCCTGACTTTC; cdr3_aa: CASTHGGSGANVLTF
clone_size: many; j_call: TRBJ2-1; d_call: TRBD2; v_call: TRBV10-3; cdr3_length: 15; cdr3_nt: TGTGCCATCAGTCCCGGGCGGGAGAGAGACAATGAGCAGTTCTTC; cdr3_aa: CAISPGRERDNEQFF
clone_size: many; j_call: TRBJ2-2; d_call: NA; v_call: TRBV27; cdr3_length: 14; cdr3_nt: TGTGCCAGCAGTTTACTAGCGAACACCGGGGAGCTGTTTTTT; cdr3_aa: CASSLLANTGELFF
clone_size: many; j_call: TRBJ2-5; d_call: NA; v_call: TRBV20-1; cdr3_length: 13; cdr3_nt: TGCAGTGCTAGGGCAGAAATTCAAGAGACCCAGTACTTC; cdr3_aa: CSARAEIQETQYF
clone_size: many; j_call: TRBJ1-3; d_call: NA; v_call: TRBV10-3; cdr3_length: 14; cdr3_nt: TGTGCCATCTCACAGACGGACTCTGGAAACACCATATATTTT; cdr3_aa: CAISQTDSGNTIYF
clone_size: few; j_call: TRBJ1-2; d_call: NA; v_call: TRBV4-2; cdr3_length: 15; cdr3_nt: TGTGCCAGCAGCCAATTAGCAGGGCCTAACTATGGCTACACCTTC; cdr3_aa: CASSQLAGPNYGYTF
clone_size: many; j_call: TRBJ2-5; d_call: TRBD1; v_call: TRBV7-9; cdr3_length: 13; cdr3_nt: TGTGCCAGCAGCCCCAGGGGGCCGGAGACCCAGTACTTC; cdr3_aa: CASSPRGPETQYF
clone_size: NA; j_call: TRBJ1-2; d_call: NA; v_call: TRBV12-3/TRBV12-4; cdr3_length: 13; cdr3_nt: TGTGCCAGCCGCCTTGGGGGGGGCGCCGGCTACACCTTC; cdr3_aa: CASRLGGGAGYTF
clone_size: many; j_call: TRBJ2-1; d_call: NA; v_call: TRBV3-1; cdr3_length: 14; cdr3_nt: TGTGCCAGCAGCCAGGGTGGTGGTAACAATGAGCAGTTCTTC; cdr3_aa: CASSQGGGNNEQFF
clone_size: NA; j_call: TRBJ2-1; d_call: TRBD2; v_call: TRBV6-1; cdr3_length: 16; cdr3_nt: TGTGCCAGCAGTGAAGCGCTACTAGCGAACTACAATGAGCAGTTCTTC; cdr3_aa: CASSEALLANYNEQFF
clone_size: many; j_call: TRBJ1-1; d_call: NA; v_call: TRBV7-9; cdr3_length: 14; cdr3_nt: TGTGCCAGCAGCTTACAGGGATCGAACACTGAAGCTTTCTTT; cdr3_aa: CASSLQGSNTEAFF
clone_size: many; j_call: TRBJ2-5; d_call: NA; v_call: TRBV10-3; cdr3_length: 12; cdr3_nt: TGTGCCAGCGCGGGGAAACAAGAGACCCAGTACTTC; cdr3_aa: CASAGKQETQYF
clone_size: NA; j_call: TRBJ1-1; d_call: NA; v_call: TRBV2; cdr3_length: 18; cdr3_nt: TGTGCCAGCAGTGAACACCCGAACACCGGGGAGATGAACACTGAAGCTTTCTTT; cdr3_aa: CASSEHPNTGEMNTEAFF
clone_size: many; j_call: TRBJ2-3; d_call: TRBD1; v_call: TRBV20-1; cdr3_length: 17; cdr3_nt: TGCAGTGCTAGAGATCCCTGGGACAGGGGGAAAGCAGATACGCAGTATTTT; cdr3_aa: CSARDPWDRGKADTQYF
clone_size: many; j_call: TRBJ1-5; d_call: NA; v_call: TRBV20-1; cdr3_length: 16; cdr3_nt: TGCAGTGCCCCGGACCCCGGTGGGTTAACCAATCAGCCCCAGCATTTT; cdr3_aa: CSAPDPGGLTNQPQHF
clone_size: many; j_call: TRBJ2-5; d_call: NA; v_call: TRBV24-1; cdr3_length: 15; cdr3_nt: TGTGCCACCAGTGATTTGAAACAGGCGGGGGAGACCCAGTACTTC; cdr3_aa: CATSDLKQAGETQYF